This TCR beta chain comes out of a study of T cell responses to AZD1222 COVID-19 vaccine. Assay used: immunoSEQ multiplex PCR; TCRdb lists only in-frame clones, some missing. The data show some 150,000 clones, with under 95% seen just once and around 2.8% held by the top ten. The germline gives CDR1 MDHEN, CDR2 SYDVKM. V dropped 3 bases and J dropped 5; count of bases not matched to a gene: 3. This CDR3 has 14 amino acids. In the case of this clone: The target antigen is unknown.

Findings and caveats of the study: Repertoire sampling was restricted to post-peak T cell response timepoints.

This sequence joins TRBV28 and TRBJ1-5; 8 bases are shared with TRBD1. The sample in question was peripheral blood, obtained on day 0 of MenACWY control vaccination. The receptor was derived from an adult in good health. CDR3 in amino acids: CASSLRQGYQPQHF. CDR3 DNA: TGTGCCAGCAGTTTGAGACAGGGGTATCAGCCCCAGCATTTT.